This TCR beta chain was retrieved from a study of beta chain features in type 1 diabetes (dated by TCRdb to 2017 to 2018). Concerning the study at large: No differences in mean age, gender distribution, total cell number or subset yield were found between patients and healthy donors. A total of 90 million to 120 million sorted cells were examined across all samples, and a strong correlation was observed between cell number per subset and RNA yield. The study compared the TCRB repertoires of sorted circulating CD4+ T cell subsets in recently diagnosed type 1 diabetes patients with those in matched healthy donors. Regulatory and stem cell-like memory subsets were obtained from only 8 patients and roughly 8 healthy donors, while naive and central memory subsets were obtained from all 30 or so donors. Points the paper makes about the study in general: Patients with type 1 diabetes made fewer insertions and deleted more nucleotides at VDJ recombination sites, implying thymic rearrangement abnormalities. Because cDNA was sequenced instead of genomic DNA, highly expressing activated cells could be over-represented, though the groups showed no difference in activation or CD3 levels. Shorter templates might be favored by PCR, yet because patient and control samples were amplified and corrected together, any such skew would affect both groups equally. HLA sub-analyses involved small numbers of individuals, so any influence of HLA type on TCRB rearrangement remained unresolved. Type 1 diabetes patients showed a moderate but significant shortening of TCRB CDR3 length in all four CD4+ subsets. The naive, central memory and regulatory TCRB repertoires appeared to resemble one another more closely among patients than among healthy donors.

A single peripheral blood draw of about 120 mL on average was collected from each donor into heparinised tubes. Using a panel that included CD45RO, CCR7, CD25, CD127, CD95 and CD27, naive, central memory, regulatory and stem cell-like memory CD4+ T cells were sorted on a BD FACSAria II. Every sorted population had a purity above 95%. PBMCs were isolated right away by Lymphoprep density gradient centrifugation and were stained directly, without culture. Samples were stained and sorted in pairs, with one healthy donor and one patient per experiment, so that batch effects were minimized. The entire amount of isolated RNA was reverse transcribed using the High Capacity cDNA Reverse Transcription Kit, so the sequenced TCRB transcripts were expressed ones. Naive, central memory and regulatory T cell samples underwent deep immunoSEQ sequencing, averaging roughly 3.3 million total reads per sample. After sorted cells were lysed in RLT buffer, RNA was extracted with DNase-treated RNeasy Micro or Mini kits, with the choice depending on cell number. Each cell subset was processed on its own to prevent cross-contamination, while patient and healthy donor samples were processed together. Using the immunoSEQ multiplex PCR, TCRB sequences were amplified from cDNA into 87-bp fragments spanning the CDR3 region. The amplicons were sequenced using the Illumina HiSeq platform. Regarding the original processing steps: Synthetic template baselines were used to correct PCR bias computationally, reads within Hamming distance 2 were collapsed, and singletons that could not be merged were discarded. Reads were aligned to IMGT to assign V, D and J genes, CDR3 length, and insertions or deletions at six rearrangement sites. Within each subset, clonotype counts were normalized to the number of sorted cells before true diversity and Gini coefficients were calculated with the tcR R package. Repertoire sharing was quantified using the overlap coefficient calculated on TCRB nucleotide sequences. Out-of-frame TCRB sequences from naive cells were analyzed to stand in for the pre-selection repertoire. This immuneACCESS table, as held by TCRdb, lists in-frame sequences with V and J called but not all clones. Of the missing ones, under half trace to an unresolved V gene in checked studies; the others have no known cause. From that table come the V and J calls and clone size; the DNA was used to work out D and trimming. Counted in this sample were about 250,000 clones; over 12% of them appeared once. Of the sample, roughly 0.028% is held by the ten largest clones.

Concerning this clone itself: What antigen it recognizes has not been identified. No quality values exist for individual bases; no much larger clone is one base distant.

The sample was naive CD4+ T cells from blood. Explained via the paper, the cell subset or site label denotes: true naive CD4+ T cells. The TCR comes from a woman in her thirties or forties in good health.

The CDR3: CASSLIAGGLYF. The sequenced DNA: TGTGCCAGCAGTTTGATAGCGGGGGGGCTGTACTTC. The chain joins TRBV28 to TRBJ2-7, with 11 middle bases fitting TRBD2. CDR1 and CDR2 were assigned from the germline V gene as MDHEN and SYDVKM. The CDR3 measures 12 amino acids from cysteine to phenylalanine. Of the read, only the CDR3 DNA is kept; its 36 bases are in frame from base 1. V has 3 bases trimmed and J has 12 bases trimmed; junction bases matching no gene number 4.